These T cell receptor beta chains were read from a single sample in a study of cytomegalovirus exposure and HLA in healthy donors. Generated by immunoSEQ multiplex PCR, the TCRdb table keeps only in-frame clones and is missing some. This sample has about 130,000 clones, with around 86% found just once. The sequenced material came from PBMCs. Every receptor here comes from a woman in her forties or fifties in good health and CMV-seropositive. Both conserved end residues are part of each CDR3. The order of the fields is D gene, V gene, clone size, J gene, CDR3 protein, CDR3 DNA. The D gene is left open where the match is weak. Rows give clone size only sometimes, using once, few, many, or a class for an expanded clone.

d_call: TRBD2; v_call: TRBV7-9; clone_size: few; j_call: TRBJ2-1; cdr3_aa: CASSLVFVPGTSFNEQFF; cdr3_nt: TGTGCCAGCAGCTTAGTCTTTGTCCCGGGGACTAGCTTCAATGAGCAGTTCTTC
d_call: TRBD1; v_call: TRBV2; clone_size: medium-sized; j_call: TRBJ1-1; cdr3_aa: CASSVWTGVTEAFF; cdr3_nt: TGTGCCAGCAGTGTATGGACAGGGGTGACTGAAGCTTTCTTT
d_call: TRBD1; v_call: TRBV7-2; clone_size: NA; j_call: TRBJ2-1; cdr3_aa: CASSLSFSWGTGGRNEQFF; cdr3_nt: TGTGCCAGCAGCTTAAGCTTCTCGTGGGGGACAGGGGGCCGCAATGAGCAGTTCTTC
d_call: TRBD1; v_call: TRBV2; clone_size: NA; j_call: TRBJ2-7; cdr3_aa: CASREPGQGSYEQYF; cdr3_nt: TGTGCCAGCAGAGAACCGGGACAGGGATCCTACGAGCAGTACTTC
d_call: NA; v_call: TRBV2; clone_size: NA; j_call: TRBJ2-2; cdr3_aa: CASNLFGLLNTGELFF; cdr3_nt: TGTGCCAGCAACCTATTTGGACTCCTGAACACCGGGGAGCTGTTTTTT
d_call: NA; v_call: TRBV7-8; clone_size: NA; j_call: TRBJ1-6; cdr3_aa: CASSLVMTENSPLHF; cdr3_nt: TGTGCCAGCAGCTTAGTGATGACAGAGAATTCACCCCTCCACTTT
d_call: TRBD1; v_call: TRBV7-2; clone_size: once; j_call: TRBJ2-3; cdr3_aa: CASSSDRVSDTQYF; cdr3_nt: TGTGCCAGCAGCTCGGACAGGGTCTCAGATACGCAGTATTTT
d_call: NA; v_call: TRBV5-1; clone_size: NA; j_call: TRBJ1-2; cdr3_aa: CASSPIWGDGYTF; cdr3_nt: TGCGCCAGCAGCCCGATATGGGGCGATGGCTACACCTTC
d_call: NA; v_call: TRBV9; clone_size: NA; j_call: TRBJ2-7; cdr3_aa: CASSEQGYSSYEQYF; cdr3_nt: TGTGCCAGCAGCGAACAGGGATACTCCTCCTACGAGCAGTACTTC
d_call: NA; v_call: TRBV10-3; clone_size: NA; j_call: TRBJ2-7; cdr3_aa: CAISEGTPREQYF; cdr3_nt: TGTGCCATCAGTGAAGGGACTCCGAGGGAGCAGTACTTC
d_call: TRBD2; v_call: TRBV7-9; clone_size: NA; j_call: TRBJ2-5; cdr3_aa: CASSSTGGGIQETQYF; cdr3_nt: TGTGCCAGCAGCTCCACGGGGGGAGGGATCCAAGAGACCCAGTACTTC
d_call: NA; v_call: TRBV29-1; clone_size: NA; j_call: TRBJ1-4; cdr3_aa: CSAGHSNEKLFF; cdr3_nt: TGCAGCGCCGGACATAGTAATGAAAAACTGTTTTTT
d_call: NA; v_call: TRBV6-6; clone_size: NA; j_call: TRBJ2-2; cdr3_aa: CASRPRTGELFF; cdr3_nt: TGTGCCAGCAGGCCTAGGACCGGGGAGCTGTTTTTT
d_call: TRBD1; v_call: TRBV7-2; clone_size: NA; j_call: TRBJ2-7; cdr3_aa: CASSPLGDRGLPQYF; cdr3_nt: TGTGCCAGCAGCCCGTTGGGGGACAGGGGGCTGCCGCAGTACTTC
d_call: NA; v_call: TRBV7-6; clone_size: few; j_call: TRBJ2-1; cdr3_aa: CASRQNRDRIHEQFF; cdr3_nt: TGTGCCAGCAGACAAAACAGGGATCGTATTCATGAGCAGTTCTTC
d_call: TRBD1; v_call: TRBV11-2; clone_size: NA; j_call: TRBJ2-5; cdr3_aa: CASSQGAGPYVVQYF; cdr3_nt: TGTGCCAGCAGCCAGGGGGCAGGGCCCTACGTGGTCCAGTACTTC
d_call: NA; v_call: TRBV5-1; clone_size: NA; j_call: TRBJ2-1; cdr3_aa: CASSLQGGHNEQFF; cdr3_nt: TGCGCCAGCAGCTTGCAGGGGGGCCACAATGAGCAGTTCTTC
d_call: NA; v_call: TRBV7-3; clone_size: NA; j_call: TRBJ1-2; cdr3_aa: CASSLSGGAHYGYTF; cdr3_nt: TGTGCCAGCAGCTTAAGTGGGGGGGCCCACTATGGCTACACCTTC
d_call: TRBD2; v_call: TRBV7-9; clone_size: NA; j_call: TRBJ2-7; cdr3_aa: CASSLSGGSYEQYF; cdr3_nt: TGTGCCAGCAGCTTATCGGGAGGGTCCTACGAGCAGTACTTC
d_call: NA; v_call: TRBV5-6; clone_size: NA; j_call: TRBJ2-5; cdr3_aa: CASKRTGQGILKTQYF; cdr3_nt: TGTGCCAGCAAGCGCACGGGGCAGGGGATCTTAAAGACCCAGTACTTC
d_call: TRBD2; v_call: TRBV6-1; clone_size: NA; j_call: TRBJ2-5; cdr3_aa: CASSEYSGDGGETQYF; cdr3_nt: TGTGCCAGCAGTGAATATAGCGGGGATGGGGGAGAGACCCAGTACTTC
d_call: NA; v_call: TRBV29-1; clone_size: NA; j_call: TRBJ2-7; cdr3_aa: CSVDLPGSYEQYF; cdr3_nt: TGCAGCGTTGACCTACCAGGGTCCTACGAGCAGTACTTC
d_call: TRBD1; v_call: TRBV11-2; clone_size: NA; j_call: TRBJ2-7; cdr3_aa: CASSFTGGEYEQYF; cdr3_nt: TGTGCCAGCAGCTTCACAGGGGGTGAATACGAGCAGTACTTC
d_call: NA; v_call: TRBV2; clone_size: NA; j_call: TRBJ1-4; cdr3_aa: CASSEEGVGEKLFF; cdr3_nt: TGTGCCAGCAGTGAAGAGGGGGTGGGAGAAAAACTGTTTTTT
d_call: TRBD1; v_call: TRBV19; clone_size: NA; j_call: TRBJ1-1; cdr3_aa: CASSIPGGTEAFF; cdr3_nt: TGTGCCAGTAGTATTCCAGGGGGCACTGAAGCTTTCTTT
d_call: TRBD1; v_call: TRBV10-2; clone_size: NA; j_call: TRBJ1-3; cdr3_aa: CASFGYKGDRVGRGRGNTIYF; cdr3_nt: TGCGCCAGCTTTGGATATAAGGGGGACAGGGTCGGTCGTGGTCGAGGAAACACCATATATTTT
d_call: TRBD2; v_call: TRBV19; clone_size: NA; j_call: TRBJ2-5; cdr3_aa: CASSGLAGETQYF; cdr3_nt: TGTGCCAGTAGTGGACTAGCGGGAGAGACCCAGTACTTC
d_call: NA; v_call: TRBV7-9; clone_size: NA; j_call: TRBJ1-1; cdr3_aa: CASSLQGRNTEAFF; cdr3_nt: TGTGCCAGCAGCCTACAGGGTAGGAACACTGAAGCTTTCTTT
d_call: NA; v_call: TRBV7-9; clone_size: NA; j_call: TRBJ2-1; cdr3_aa: CASSHRDFSSSYNEQFF; cdr3_nt: TGTGCCAGCAGCCACCGGGACTTTTCCAGCTCCTACAATGAGCAGTTCTTC
d_call: NA; v_call: TRBV29-1; clone_size: NA; j_call: TRBJ1-2; cdr3_aa: CSVVSGDGYTF; cdr3_nt: TGCAGCGTTGTATCAGGGGATGGCTACACCTTC